The 26 T cell receptor beta chains below all came from one sample that was sequenced in a study of blood T cell repertoires in COVID-19. Produced via immunoSEQ multiplex PCR; TCRdb's table is partial and in-frame only. Altogether some 180,000 clones are present, about 85% being singletons, with the ten largest covering more than 5%. Sample: PBMCs or T cells enriched from blood (not recorded which). The receptors here all came from a man in his forties or fifties who had recovered from COVID-19.

The V gene is TRBV27, the J gene TRBJ2-1; D is perhaps TRBD1 (5 bases). CDR3 length: 16 residues. Per the germline V gene, CDR1 is MNHEY and CDR2 is SMNVEV (reference sequence). V was cut by 0 bases and J by 9 bases, with 18 bases left in between. The CDR3 reads CASSLSGLLLPGEQFF. CDR3 in DNA: TGTGCCAGCAGTTTATCGGGGCTCCTTCTCCCGGGTGAGCAGTTCTTC.

The chain employs TRBV19 and TRBJ2-1, with 13 positions matching TRBD2. Germline V CDR1 and CDR2: LNHDA, SQIVND (reference sequence). The CDR3 is made up of 13 amino acids. V was pared by 4 bases and J by 13 bases, with 4 bases of the junction left unmatched. Here the CDR3 reads CASSTRTSGGQFF. The CDR3 nucleotides read TGTGCCAGTAGTACAAGGACTAGCGGGGGACAGTTCTTC.

This chain links TRBV9 with TRBJ2-3; 9 nucleotides line up with TRBD1. Trimming took 5 bases from V and 6 from J; bases not matched to a gene: 7. The CDR3 is 14 amino acids. Germline-derived CDR1 and CDR2 are SGDLS and YYNGEE. The CDR3: CASSKQGAPDTQYF. The DNA for the CDR3 is TGTGCCAGCAGTAAACAGGGGGCTCCGGATACGCAGTATTTT.

The gene calls are TRBV5-6 and TRBJ2-1; 8 nucleotides line up with TRBD2. The length of the CDR3 is 15 residues. Germline assignment: CDR1 SGHDT and CDR2 YYEEEE. V gave up 4 bases and J gave up 8 bases; unmatched junction bases: 11. CDR3 residues: CASSLRGALGYEQFF. The CDR3 bases are TGTGCCAGCAGCCTGCGGGGGGCTCTCGGGTATGAGCAGTTCTTC.

The V call is TRBV5-4, the J call TRBJ2-2; perhaps TRBD1 as D (5 bases). Deletions cut 3 bases from V and 1 base from J, with 10 bases between. This CDR3 spans 15 amino acids. CDR1 and CDR2 from the germline V gene are SGHNT and YYREEE (reference sequence). Here the CDR3 reads CASSSFRVNTGELFF. Here the CDR3 DNA reads TGTGCCAGCAGCTCATTCAGGGTGAACACCGGGGAGCTGTTTTTT.

The genes are TRBV24-1 and TRBJ2-3, with 9 bases aligning to TRBD1. The junction had 5 bases not matched to a gene; V was cut back by 5 bases and J by 3 bases. Looked up from germline, CDR1 is KGHDR and CDR2 is SFDVKD. This CDR3 is 15 amino acids long. This chain's CDR3 is CATSAYDRGTDTQYF. In nucleotides, the CDR3 is TGTGCCACCAGTGCGTACGACAGGGGGACAGATACGCAGTATTTT.

The chain employs TRBV11-3 and TRBJ2-2; D call uncertain. V was trimmed by 2 bases and J by 8 bases, leaving 9 bases between them. The germline V gene has CDR1 SGHNT and CDR2 YENEEA. There are 13 residues in the CDR3. CDR3 sequence: CASSLWREGELFF. The CDR3 coding sequence is TGTGCCAGCAGCTTATGGAGAGAAGGGGAGCTGTTTTTT.

The V gene is TRBV11-2, the J gene TRBJ2-3, with a weak D call TRBD2 (5 bases). Germline lookup yields CDR1 SGHAT and CDR2 FQNNGV. Trimming cost V 0 bases and J 2 bases, with 15 bases left between them. There are 17 residues in the CDR3. The CDR3 sequence is CASSLEGAGGYTDTQYF. The CDR3 region has the DNA TGTGCCAGCAGCTTAGAAGGTGCGGGCGGATACACAGATACGCAGTATTTT.

The table lists this clone with a few counts. The genes are TRBV5-1 and TRBJ2-3; 7 bases match TRBD1. Germline lookup yields CDR1 SGHRS and CDR2 YFSETQ. The CDR3 contains 13 residues. The V gene end was trimmed by 1 base and the J gene end by 5 bases; junction bases not matched to a gene: 1. The CDR3 is CASSLQGVDTQYF. The CDR3 nucleotides read TGCGCCAGCAGCTTGCAGGGGGTAGATACGCAGTATTTT.

The rearrangement uses TRBV27 and TRBJ2-5; D not certain. CDR3 length: 14 amino acids. The V end lost 2 bases, the J end lost 4 bases, and 11 bases lay between the germline ends. From germline, CDR1 is MNHEY and CDR2 SMNVEV (reference sequence). The CDR3 loop is CASSLNPVRETQYF. DNA for the CDR3: TGTGCCAGCAGTTTAAATCCGGTCCGAGAGACCCAGTACTTC.

This clone was counted between two and nine times. This chain connects TRBV18 to TRBJ1-5; 8 nucleotides agree with TRBD1. Germline V gene lookup returns CDR1 KGHSH and CDR2 LQKENI. V trimming: 6 bases; J trimming: 6 bases; junction bases outside the gene matches: 16. The CDR3 contains 17 residues. CDR3: CASSPGIQQGGRQPQHF. The CDR3 nucleotides are TGTGCCAGCTCTCCAGGCATTCAACAGGGGGGGCGTCAGCCCCAGCATTTT.

The chain joins TRBV5-1 to TRBJ1-4, with D possibly TRBD1 on 6 matching bases. Germline V gene data show CDR1 as SGHRS and CDR2 as YFSETQ. This CDR3 contains 15 residues. V lost 3 bases, J lost 8 bases, and 17 bases lay in between. The CDR3 sequence: CASSSDGLGQEKLFF. The CDR3 nucleotides are TGCGCCAGCAGCTCCGATGGTCTAGGACAGGAAAAACTGTTTTTT.

The V and J genes are TRBV11-2 and TRBJ1-2; 9 bases map to TRBD1. Germline CDR1 is SGHAT and CDR2 is FQNNGV. The CDR3 has 14 amino acids. V shed 4 bases, J shed 8 bases, and the junction held 8 bases outside the gene matches. CDR3 sequence: CASSSTGTGWGYTF. CDR3 bases: TGTGCCAGCAGCTCGACCGGGACAGGGTGGGGCTACACCTTC.

The CDR3 sequence: CASSLTGGRDTQYF. CDR3 bases: TGCGCCAGCAGCCTCACAGGGGGCAGGGATACGCAGTATTTT. The chain couples TRBV5-1 to TRBJ2-3; TRBD1 aligns across 9 bases. The CDR3 is made up of 14 amino acids. Per the germline V gene, CDR1 is SGHRS and CDR2 is YFSETQ. V was pared by 4 bases and J by 6 bases, with 6 bases of the junction left unmatched. The entire variable domain, with the rest obtained from reference TRBV5-1 and TRBJ2-3, is as follows: KAGVTQTPRYLIKTRGQQVTLSCSPISGHRSVSWYQQTPGQGLQFLFEYFSETQRNKGNFPGRFSGRQFSNSRSEMNVSTLELGDSALYLCASSLTGGRDTQYFGPGTRLTVL.

This clone was detected once. The V and J genes are TRBV11-3 and TRBJ2-1; TRBD1 is a possible D gene (6 bases). This CDR3 spans 15 amino acids. Trimming removed 2 bases from V and 7 bases from J, with 15 bases in between. From germline, CDR1 is SGHNT and CDR2 YENEEA. CDR3 loop: CASSLNRGIRNEQFF. CDR3 sequence (DNA): TGTGCCAGCAGCTTAAATAGGGGGATTCGGAATGAGCAGTTCTTC.

The chain couples TRBV7-2 to TRBJ2-7; 7 nucleotides match TRBD1. Germline assignment: CDR1 SGHTA and CDR2 FQGNSA. V shed 7 bases and J 2 bases; nucleotides not matched to a gene: 8. This CDR3 is 14 amino acids long. The CDR3 DNA is TGTGCCAGCACTACTAGGGGGCTAGCCTACGAGCAGTACTTC. It codes for CASTTRGLAYEQYF.

The chain employs TRBV29-1 and TRBJ1-1; TRBD1 matches 8 bases. With 7 bases clipped from V and 1 base from J, the junction kept 8 bases outside the gene matches. CDR1 SQVTM and CDR2 ANQGSEA come from the germline V gene. The CDR3 has 14 amino acids. The CDR3 reads CSAGPGTGNTEAFF. In DNA, the CDR3 is TGCAGCGCCGGTCCCGGGACAGGGAACACTGAAGCTTTCTTT.

V usage is TRBV3-1 (or the pseudogene TRBV3-2) and J usage is TRBJ2-6; 8 nucleotides line up with TRBD2. This CDR3 contains 18 residues. Trimming cost V 1 base and J 4 bases; bases outside gene matches: 9. The germline gives CDR1 LGHDT, CDR2 YNNKEL (reference sequence). CDR3 in amino acids: CASSQGLSGSSGANVLTF. The CDR3 DNA follows: TGTGCCAGCAGCCAAGGGTTAAGCGGGAGTTCAGGGGCCAACGTCCTGACTTTC.

In its sample, this clone was seen a few times. CDR3: CASRITLASPYNEQFF. DNA for the CDR3: TGTGCCAGCAGAATTACGCTAGCGTCCCCCTACAATGAGCAGTTCTTC. The chain recombines TRBV5-4 with TRBJ2-1, with a tentative D call TRBD2 (6 bases). The CDR3 has 16 residues. The V gene lost 5 bases and the J gene lost 2 bases, with 17 bases spanning the gap. Germline-derived CDR1 and CDR2 are SGHNT and YYREEE (reference sequence). Combining the CDR3 with reference TRBV5-4 and TRBJ2-1 gives the whole variable domain ETGVTQSPTHLIKTRGQQVTLRCSSQSGHNTVSWYQQALGQGPQFIFQYYREEENGRGNFPPRFSGLQFPNYSSELNVNALELDDSALYLCASRITLASPYNEQFFGPGTRLTVL.

This clone was picked up one time. A read error may produce the germline difference seen at one junction end. The V and J genes are TRBV7-7 and TRBJ1-2; 8 bases are a match to TRBD1. This CDR3 has 18 residues. CDR1 is SSHAT and CDR2 is FNYEAQ in the germline V gene (reference sequence). The CDR3 DNA is TGTGCTAGCAGCTTAGCGGGACAGGTCGGTTGTGGTGGCTATGGCTACACCTTC. Protein product: CASSLAGQVGCGGYGYTF.

This clone was seen more than once but under ten times. V gene TRBV5-1 combines with J gene TRBJ1-4, with a tentative D call TRBD1 (6 bases). CDR3 length: 16 residues. Germline CDR1 and CDR2: SGHRS and YFSETQ. V lost 3 bases and J lost 2, with 14 bases in between. The CDR3 spells CASSSGSTGTNEKLFF. In DNA, the CDR3 is TGCGCCAGCAGCTCGGGATCAACAGGGACTAATGAAAAACTGTTTTTT.

This chain joins TRBV7-6 and TRBJ1-1; D unresolved. With 4 bases removed from V and 5 bases from J, the gap between germline ends came to 11 bases. This CDR3 region has 13 residues. The V gene's germline CDR1 is SGHVS and CDR2 FNYEAQ. The CDR3: CASSSGIWTEAFF. CDR3 bases: TGTGCCAGCAGCTCGGGGATTTGGACTGAAGCTTTCTTT. Combining the CDR3 with reference TRBV7-6 and TRBJ1-1 gives the whole variable domain GAGVSQSPRYKVTKRGQDVALRCDPISGHVSLYWYRQALGQGPEFLTYFNYEAQQDKSGLPNDRFSAERPEGSISTLTIQRTEQRDSAMYRCASSSGIWTEAFFGQGTRLTVV.

This clone was detected only a few times. This sequence joins TRBV10-3 and TRBJ2-2; a weak D match, TRBD1 (5 bases). The CDR3 consists of 15 residues. V dropped 10 bases and J dropped 0 bases, with 15 bases sitting between them. Germline CDR1 and CDR2: ENHRY and SYGVKD. For the CDR3, the DNA is TGTGCCACCGCGACGGACACCTCGAACACCGGGGAGCTGTTTTTT. This gives the protein CATATDTSNTGELFF.

The chain links TRBV11-2 to TRBJ1-5; maybe TRBD1 (5 bases). V was clipped by 0 bases and J by 9 bases, with 15 bases between them. The CDR3 contains 15 residues. The germline V gene encodes CDR1 SGHAT and CDR2 FQNNGV. CDR3 in DNA: TGTGCCAGCAGCTTAGAAGGGCGGGGACGAGGGCCCCAGCATTTT. The encoded protein is CASSLEGRGRGPQHF.

The rearrangement joins TRBV28 to TRBJ1-2; D may be TRBD1 (5 bases). The CDR3 spans 15 residues. Deletions cut 7 bases from V and 3 bases from J, with 18 bases between. CDR1 and CDR2 (germline): MDHEN, SYDVKM. The CDR3 DNA is TGTGCCAGCACCCTGGCGTCAGGGTGGGACTATGGCTACACCTTC. It translates to CASTLASGWDYGYTF.

CDR3 nucleotide sequence: TGCAGCGTTGAATCGGGACAGGGGGACGGCTACACCTTC. It encodes CSVESGQGDGYTF. The chain couples TRBV29-1 to TRBJ1-2; 11 nucleotides line up with TRBD1. Germline lookup yields CDR1 SQVTM and CDR2 ANQGSEA. Trimming removed 2 bases from V and 8 bases from J; junction bases left unmatched: 4. The CDR3 runs 13 residues.